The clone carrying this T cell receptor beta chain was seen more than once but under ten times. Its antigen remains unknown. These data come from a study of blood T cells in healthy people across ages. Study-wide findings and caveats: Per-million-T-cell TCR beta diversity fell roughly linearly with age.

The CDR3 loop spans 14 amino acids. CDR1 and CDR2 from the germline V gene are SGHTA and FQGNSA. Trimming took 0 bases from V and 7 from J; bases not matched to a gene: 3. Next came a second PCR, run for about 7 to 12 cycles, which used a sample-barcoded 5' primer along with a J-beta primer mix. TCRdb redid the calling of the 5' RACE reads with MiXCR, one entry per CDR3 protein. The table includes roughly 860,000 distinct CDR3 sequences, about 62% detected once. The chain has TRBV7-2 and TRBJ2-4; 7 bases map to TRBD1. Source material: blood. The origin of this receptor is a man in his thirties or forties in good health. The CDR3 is CASSLAADRNIQYF. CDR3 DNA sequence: TGTGCCAGCAGCTTAGCCGCGGACAGGAACATTCAGTACTTC.